A selection of T cell receptor beta chains follows, all from one sample in a study of T cells in localized non-small cell lung cancer. Repertoires were generated with immunoSEQ multiplex PCR, while TCRdb's copy carries only in-frame clones and drops some. The repertoire holds around 91,000 clones, 80% to 90% seen once, with roughly 15% in the top ten. Sequenced material: peripheral blood, taken before any cancer treatment. The receptors stem from a man aged 40-75 years with stage I squamous cell lung carcinoma. Each CDR3 is given with its conserved first and last residue.

cdr3_aa: CASSLETGNTIYF
cdr3_length: 13
v_call: TRBV5-1
j_call: TRBJ1-3

cdr3_aa: CASSQGYRDRNTEAFF
cdr3_length: 16
v_call: TRBV4-3
j_call: TRBJ1-1

cdr3_aa: CASSASRQGAYGYTF
cdr3_length: 15
v_call: TRBV25-1
j_call: TRBJ1-2

cdr3_aa: CASSSHMNTEAFF
cdr3_length: 13
v_call: TRBV7-2
j_call: TRBJ1-1

cdr3_aa: CAWSPNLSGNTIYF
cdr3_length: 14
v_call: TRBV30
j_call: TRBJ1-3

cdr3_aa: CASSTGTEQYF
cdr3_length: 11
v_call: TRBV6-5
j_call: TRBJ2-7

cdr3_aa: CASSLRFGTGNSGELFF
cdr3_length: 17
v_call: TRBV7-2
j_call: TRBJ2-2

cdr3_aa: CASSLSGTGLSGNTIYF
cdr3_length: 17
v_call: TRBV28
j_call: TRBJ1-3

cdr3_aa: CASSEEGTASMNTEAFF
cdr3_length: 17
v_call: TRBV5-6
j_call: TRBJ1-1

cdr3_aa: CASRDTSSGNTIYF
cdr3_length: 14
v_call: TRBV4-1
j_call: TRBJ1-3